The source of this TCR beta chain is a study of type 1 regulatory T cells. Study in general: T-allo10 is an in vitro-generated, Tr1-enriched CD4 T cell product specific for alloantigen.

Trimming removed 5 bases from V and 0 bases from J, with 10 bases in between. The CDR3 loop spans 15 amino acids. Per germline, CDR1 SGHTA and CDR2 FQGNSA. TCRdb fed the reads into MiXCR, producing one record per CDR3 protein. Altogether about 97,000 distinct CDR3 sequences are present, less than 40% being singletons, with the ten largest covering less than 2.5%. This clonotype was detected a few times. The rearrangement links TRBV7-2 to TRBJ1-4, with TRBD1 as a possible D gene (6 bases). The material sequenced was CD4+ T cells, either the whole sample or a sorted fraction (not recorded which). This clonotype originated in a human donor in good health. CDR3 region: CASSPRTATNEKLFF. CDR3 sequence (DNA): TGTGCCAGCAGCCCCCGGACAGCAACTAATGAAAAACTGTTTTTT.